Presented here are 4 T cell receptor beta chains from one specimen sequenced in a study of monozygotic twins with inflammatory bowel disease. TCRdb reprocessed the 5' RACE reads and stores each CDR3 protein as one record, lacking DNA. Listed are more than 300,000 distinct CDR3 sequences; 5.6% falls within the top ten. Material for sequencing was blood. Receptors were obtained from a human donor with ulcerative colitis or Crohn's disease, or a healthy co-twin of an affected twin (not recorded which).

V and J are TRBV30 and TRBJ1-6. The germline gives CDR1 GTSNPN, CDR2 SVGIG (reference sequence). The CDR3 sequence is 14 residues long. This chain's CDR3 is CACQEGSYNSPLHF. Looking up the rest from reference TRBV30 and TRBJ1-6 gives the full variable domain: SQTIHQWPATLVQPVGSPLSLECTVEGTSNPNLYWYRQAAGRGLQLLFYSVGIGQISSEVPQNLSASRPQDRQFILSSKKLLLSDSGFYLCACQEGSYNSPLHFGNGTRLTVT.

The V and J genes are TRBV28 and TRBJ2-5; TCRdb names TRBD2, which stays unverified in the absence of DNA. In germline, CDR1 is MDHEN, CDR2 SYDVKM. The CDR3 spans 16 residues. CDR3 amino acids: CASSLWKSGNQETQYF. Based on the CDR3 plus reference TRBV28 and TRBJ2-5, the full variable domain is DVKVTQSSRYLVKRTGEKVFLECVQDMDHENMFWYRQDPGLGLRLIYFSYDVKMKEKGDIPEGYSVSREKKERFSLILESASTNQTSMYLCASSLWKSGNQETQYFGPGTRLLVL.

CDR3 residues: CASRPGENTNYGYTF. V gene TRBV7-9 combines with J gene TRBJ1-2. Looked up from germline, CDR1 is SEHNR and CDR2 is FQNEAQ (reference sequence). The CDR3 has 15 amino acids.

The chain carries TRBV4-3 and TRBJ2-1. The germline gives CDR1 LGHNA, CDR2 YSLEER. The CDR3 sequence is 14 residues long. The CDR3 is CASSHEYSYNEQFF.